Presented here are 26 T cell receptor beta chains from one specimen sequenced in a study of OX40 agonist ivuxolimab in advanced cancers. Generated by immunoSEQ multiplex PCR, the TCRdb table keeps only in-frame clones and is missing some. The data contain 20,000 to 30,000 clones, around 90% of them singletons. The sample here was CD4+ or CD8+ T cells sorted from blood, taken in a trial of the OX40 agonist ivuxolimab. The receptors were sampled from an adult with an advanced solid tumor such as melanoma, head and neck, liver or kidney cancer.

This clone was counted a few times. The V gene is TRBV6-6, the J gene TRBJ1-1; D is undetermined. The V end lost 2 bases, the J end lost 0 bases, and 7 bases lay between the germline ends. The CDR3 sequence is 14 residues long. CDR1 and CDR2 from the germline V gene are MNHNY and SVGAGI (reference sequence). The CDR3 here is CASSYPELNTEAFF. The DNA of the CDR3 is TGTGCCAGCAGTTACCCCGAATTGAACACTGAAGCTTTCTTT.

The chain combines TRBV10-3 with TRBJ1-2, with unresolved D. Germline-derived CDR1 and CDR2 are ENHRY and SYGVKD. The CDR3 totals 11 residues. The CDR3, as DNA: TGTCAACAGAGTTCTTCCTATGGCTACACCTTC. Residues: CQQSSSYGYTF.

This chain links TRBV28 with TRBJ1-5, with D tentatively TRBD1 (5 bases). V was pared by 4 bases and J by 0 bases, with 13 bases between. CDR3 length: 16 amino acids. Germline CDR1 and CDR2: MDHEN and SYDVKM. DNA for the CDR3: TGTGCCAGCAGTTATAACGCGGGACTTAGCAATCAGCCCCAGCATTTT. Translating it yields CASSYNAGLSNQPQHF.

The J gene is TRBJ1-6, the V gene TRBV2; tentatively, D is TRBD1 (6 bases). The CDR3 spans 15 residues. The germline CDR1 and CDR2 sequences are SNHLY and FYNNEI. The V end was cut by 7 bases, the J end by 7 bases, with 17 bases between. The CDR3 bases are TGTGCCAGCATCCCACAGGGCGGGGGGAATTCACCCCTCCACTTT. Translated: CASIPQGGGNSPLHF.

The chain uses TRBV11-1 and TRBJ2-1; D tentatively reads TRBD1 or TRBD2 (5 bases each). The germline gives CDR1 SGHAT, CDR2 FQDESV (reference sequence). The CDR3 length is 16 residues. V was clipped by 6 bases and J by 4 bases, with 19 bases between them. CDR3: CASRGDGQGPYNEQFF. In DNA, the CDR3 is TGTGCCAGCAGGGGGGACGGCCAAGGTCCTTACAATGAGCAGTTCTTC. Full variable domain (missing parts from reference TRBV11-1 and TRBJ2-1): EAEVAQSPRYKITEKSQAVAFWCDPISGHATLYWYRQILGQGPELLVQFQDESVVDDSQLPKDRFSAERLKGVDSTLKIQPAELGDSAMYLCASRGDGQGPYNEQFFGPGTRLTVL.

This clone was found once. V is TRBV27 and J is TRBJ2-3, with 10 bases that match TRBD2. The CDR3 has 16 residues. The germline V gene encodes CDR1 MNHEY and CDR2 SMNVEV (reference sequence). V was pared by 3 bases and J by 6 bases, with 9 bases of the junction left unmatched. The CDR3, as DNA: TGTGCCAGCAGTTTTTCTAGCGGGAGAGTTGGGGATACGCAGTATTTT. Its protein product is CASSFSSGRVGDTQYF.

The chain uses TRBV7-9 and TRBJ1-5, with D uncertain. Germline CDR1 is SEHNR and CDR2 is FQNEAQ (reference sequence). This CDR3 has 15 residues. V dropped 4 bases and J dropped 0 bases, with 10 bases sitting between them. CDR3 region: CASSSGGDSNQPQHF. The CDR3 DNA is TGTGCCAGCAGCTCCGGTGGGGATAGCAATCAGCCCCAGCATTTT.

CDR3 residues: CASSIQSLLTGELFF. Written as DNA, the CDR3 is TGTGCCAGTAGTATTCAGTCCCTTCTCACCGGGGAGCTGTTTTTT. The chain employs TRBV19 and TRBJ2-2; D uncertain. Germline CDR1 reads LNHDA; CDR2 reads SQIVND (reference sequence). The CDR3 length is 15 residues. Trimming cost V 3 bases and J 4 bases, with 12 bases left between them. The whole variable domain, remainder taken from reference TRBV19 and TRBJ2-2, is DGGITQSPKYLFRKEGQNVTLSCEQNLNHDAMYWYRQDPGQGLRLIYYSQIVNDFQKGDIAEGYSVSREKKESFPLTVTSAQKNPTAFYLCASSIQSLLTGELFFGEGSRLTVL.

The gene calls are TRBV7-9 and TRBJ1-2; TRBD1 matches 7 bases. The CDR3 contains 14 residues. Trimming at V came to 1 base and at J to 4 bases, leaving 3 bases not matched to a gene. In germline, CDR1 is SEHNR, CDR2 FQNEAQ (reference sequence). CDR3 protein: CASSLVDRSYGYTF. Written as DNA, the CDR3 is TGTGCCAGCAGCTTAGTGGACAGGAGCTATGGCTACACCTTC. Based on the CDR3 plus reference TRBV7-9 and TRBJ1-2, the full variable domain is DTGVSQNPRHKITKRGQNVTFRCDPISEHNRLYWYRQTLGQGPEFLTYFQNEAQLEKSRLLSDRFSAERPKGSFSTLEIQRTEQGDSAMYLCASSLVDRSYGYTFGSGTRLTVV.

V usage is TRBV2 and J usage is TRBJ1-6, with D possibly matching TRBD1 (5 bases). Germline CDR1 and CDR2: SNHLY and FYNNEI. V gave up 4 bases and J gave up 5 bases, with 6 bases separating them. The CDR3 has 13 residues. The CDR3 nucleotides are TGTGCCAGCAGTGGACAGAATAATTCACCCCTCCACTTT. It codes for CASSGQNNSPLHF.

The chain joins TRBV9 to TRBJ2-1; D possibly corresponds to TRBD2 (6 bases). Trimming shortened V by 0 bases and J by 0 bases, and 13 bases separated the two germline ends. Germline-derived CDR1 and CDR2 are SGDLS and YYNGEE. There are 17 residues in the CDR3. The CDR3: CASSVELLGGSYNEQFF. The CDR3 DNA is TGTGCCAGCAGCGTAGAACTTCTCGGGGGCTCCTACAATGAGCAGTTCTTC.

The chain carries TRBV29-1 and TRBJ2-3, with 8 bases fitting TRBD1. The germline CDR1 and CDR2 sequences are SQVTM and ANQGSEA. The length of the CDR3 is 14 residues. The CDR3 reads CSYGDRRFLDTQYF. The CDR3 DNA reads as TGCAGTTACGGGGACAGGAGGTTTTTAGATACGCAGTATTTT.

V gene TRBV9 combines with J gene TRBJ1-2, with 7 bases that match TRBD1. Trimming cost V 1 base and J 4 bases; bases outside gene matches: 7. Germline CDR1 and CDR2: SGDLS and YYNGEE. This CDR3 region has 15 residues. This CDR3 reads CASSVRDSFLYGYTF. DNA of the CDR3: TGTGCCAGCAGCGTACGGGACAGTTTTCTCTATGGCTACACCTTC.

V is TRBV11-2 and J is TRBJ2-5, with 9 bases aligning to TRBD1. Looked up from germline, CDR1 is SGHAT and CDR2 is FQNNGV. Unmatched junction bases numbered 2, after V lost 1 base and J lost 5 bases. The CDR3 consists of 14 residues. CDR3 sequence reads: CASSLGQGGETQYF. CDR3 in DNA: TGTGCCAGCAGCTTAGGACAGGGGGGGGAGACCCAGTACTTC. Using reference TRBV11-2 and TRBJ2-5 for the parts outside the CDR3, the full variable domain is EAGVAQSPRYKIIEKRQSVAFWCNPISGHATLYWYQQILGQGPKLLIQFQNNGVVDDSQLPKDRFSAERLKGVDSTLKIQPAKLEDSAVYLCASSLGQGGETQYFGPGTRLLVL.

The J gene is TRBJ2-1, the V gene TRBV19; 9 nucleotides match TRBD2. The germline gives CDR1 LNHDA, CDR2 SQIVND (reference sequence). CDR3 length: 15 amino acids. Trimming took 1 base from V and 3 from J; bases not matched to a gene: 1. The CDR3 loop is CASSIGLADYNEQFF. In nucleotides, the CDR3 is TGTGCCAGTAGTATAGGACTAGCGGACTACAATGAGCAGTTCTTC.

V gene TRBV20-1 combines with J gene TRBJ2-1; D gene ambiguous. The germline V and J ends were trimmed by 7 bases and 5 bases, with 6 bases remaining between them. Germline loops: CDR1 DFQATT, CDR2 SNEGSKA (reference sequence). The CDR3 runs 10 residues. CDR3: CSGRDNEQFF. CDR3 nucleotides: TGCAGTGGACGGGACAATGAGCAGTTCTTC.

The gene calls are TRBV7-9 and TRBJ2-1; D is uncertain. V was cut by 4 bases and J by 5 bases, with 12 bases left in between. Per the germline V gene, CDR1 is SEHNR and CDR2 is FQNEAQ (reference sequence). This CDR3 contains 14 residues. As DNA, the CDR3 is TGTGCCAGCAGCTACCGACTTCCGGACAATGAGCAGTTCTTC. Translating it yields CASSYRLPDNEQFF.

This sequence joins TRBV10-2 and TRBJ2-7; 9 bases are shared with TRBD1. CDR3 length: 14 amino acids. Germline values: CDR1 WSHSY, CDR2 SAAADI. V lost 6 bases, J lost 0 bases, and 3 bases stayed unmatched. The CDR3 DNA follows: TGCGCCAGCAGAGGGACAGGGAACTCCTACGAGCAGTACTTC. The encoded protein is CASRGTGNSYEQYF.

The V and J genes are TRBV25-1 and TRBJ2-7, with D tentatively TRBD1 (6 bases). This CDR3 spans 15 amino acids. Per germline, CDR1 MGHDK and CDR2 SYGVNS. Trimming shortened V by 1 base and J by 5 bases, and 15 bases separated the two germline ends. The CDR3 region is CASSEFDRLRDEQYF. In DNA form, the CDR3 reads TGTGCCAGCAGTGAATTTGACAGGCTACGCGACGAGCAGTACTTC.

This sequence joins TRBV11-2 and TRBJ1-4; D unresolved. The V and J ends lost 5 bases and 8 bases respectively, with 12 bases between them. This CDR3 has 13 residues. Germline CDR1 and CDR2: SGHAT and FQNNGV. The CDR3, as DNA: TGTGCCAGCAGCCCCCAACCCGCCGAAAAACTGTTTTTT. As protein: CASSPQPAEKLFF.

CDR3 in DNA: TGTGCCACCAGCAGTATTTCTACAGGGGAAGGTGAAGCTTTCTTT. It codes for CATSSISTGEGEAFF. The chain links TRBV15 to TRBJ1-1, with 7 bases fitting TRBD1. The CDR3 spans 15 residues. Per the germline V gene, CDR1 is LNHNV and CDR2 is YYDKDF (reference sequence). V lost 3 bases to trimming and J lost 7 bases; unmatched junction nucleotides: 11.

The chain recombines TRBV28 with TRBJ1-1; D gene ambiguous. V lost 5 bases, J lost 5 bases, and 18 bases lay in between. Germline V lookup: CDR1 MDHEN, CDR2 SYDVKM. The CDR3 has 15 amino acids. CDR3 nucleotide sequence: TGTGCCAGCAGTAAAACAAAGATCGTGGAAACTGAAGCTTTCTTT. It is translated as CASSKTKIVETEAFF.

This chain uses TRBV11-2 with TRBJ1-6; 10 nucleotides match TRBD1. Germline V CDR1 and CDR2: SGHAT, FQNNGV. V was pared by 5 bases and J by 10 bases, with 11 bases of the junction left unmatched. CDR3 size: 16 residues. CDR3 nucleotides: TGTGCCAGCAGCCAAGATCCCGGGACAGGGGACTCACCCCTCCACTTT. This gives the protein CASSQDPGTGDSPLHF.

J is TRBJ2-5 and V is TRBV19, with 8 bases lining up with TRBD1. Germline lookup yields CDR1 LNHDA and CDR2 SQIVND (reference sequence). With 1 base clipped from V and 3 bases from J, the junction kept 16 bases outside the gene matches. The CDR3 consists of 19 residues. The CDR3 bases are TGTGCCAGTAGTATAGGCAGAGGACAGGGAAGTATGAGAGAAGAGACCCAGTACTTC. Its translation is CASSIGRGQGSMREETQYF.

The J gene is TRBJ1-3, the V gene TRBV5-3; TRBD1 might be the D (6 bases). TRBV5-3 is given ORF status, its function remaining uncertain. Trimming cost V 4 bases and J 7 bases, with 21 bases left between them. There are 16 residues in the CDR3. This CDR3 reads CARSANDRCWWNTIYF. The CDR3 DNA is TGTGCCAGAAGCGCCAACGACAGGTGCTGGTGGAACACCATATATTTT.

The V call is TRBV4-3, the J call TRBJ2-1; D call uncertain. The CDR3 consists of 16 residues. The V end lost 3 bases, the J end lost 0 bases, and 12 bases lay between the germline ends. Germline lookup yields CDR1 LGHNA and CDR2 YSLEER. The CDR3 region is CASSHPAKSSYNEQFF. CDR3 bases: TGCGCCAGCAGCCACCCCGCGAAGAGCTCCTACAATGAGCAGTTCTTC.